This T cell receptor (beta chain) comes out of a study of read filtering for tumor transcriptome and immune sequencing. Ten or more counts support this clonotype. Molecular barcoded adaptors covering alpha/delta and beta/gamma chains were used on approximately 440 ng RNA. MiXCR, applied by TCRdb to the reads, yields one record per CDR3 protein. The repertoire holds approximately 43,000 distinct CDR3 sequences, with roughly 12% as singletons. Germline values: CDR1 MDHEN, CDR2 SYDVKM. This CDR3 region has 16 residues. The germline V and J ends were trimmed by 3 bases and 2 bases, with 14 bases remaining between them.

V usage is TRBV28 and J usage is TRBJ1-5; D perhaps matches TRBD1 (6 bases). The sequenced sample was a population of CD138-negative cells sorted from bone marrow. This TCR was sampled from a donor aged 40 or older with multiple myeloma. CDR3 region: CASSLGWGAGNQPQHF. CDR3 DNA: TGTGCCAGCAGTTTGGGTTGGGGGGCCGGCAATCAGCCCCAGCATTTT.